The T cell receptor beta chain under discussion was sequenced for a study of blood T cell repertoires in COVID-19. V was trimmed by 5 bases and J by 5 bases, leaving 11 bases between them. Germline values: CDR1 SGHRS, CDR2 YFSETQ. This CDR3 has 13 residues. Produced via immunoSEQ multiplex PCR; TCRdb's table is partial and in-frame only. Of 110,000 or so clones listed, roughly 80% are singletons. The sequencing sample was made of peripheral blood. This sequence originates from a man between 45 and 60 years old with acute or convalescent COVID-19. The chain carries TRBV5-1 and TRBJ1-5, with a tentative D call TRBD1 (5 bases). The CDR3 bases are TGCGCCAGCAGATGGGACTGGGATCAGCCCCAGCATTTT. Its translation: CASRWDWDQPQHF.